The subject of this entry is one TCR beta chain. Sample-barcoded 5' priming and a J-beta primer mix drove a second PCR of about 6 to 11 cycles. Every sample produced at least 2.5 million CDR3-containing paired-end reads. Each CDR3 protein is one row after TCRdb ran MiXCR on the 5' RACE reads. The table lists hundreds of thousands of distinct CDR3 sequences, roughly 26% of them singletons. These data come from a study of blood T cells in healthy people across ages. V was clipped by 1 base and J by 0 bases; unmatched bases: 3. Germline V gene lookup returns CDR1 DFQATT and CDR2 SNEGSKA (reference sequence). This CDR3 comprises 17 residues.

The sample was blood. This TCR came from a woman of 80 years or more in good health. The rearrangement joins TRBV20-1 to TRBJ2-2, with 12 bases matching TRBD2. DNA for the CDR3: TGCAGTGCTAGAGTGACTAGCGGGGGTCCGAACACCGGGGAGCTGTTTTTT. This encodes CSARVTSGGPNTGELFF.